Presented here are 19 T cell receptor beta chains from one specimen sequenced in a study of early T cells in non-severe SARS-CoV-2 infection. Each CDR3 protein is one row after TCRdb ran MiXCR on the 5' RACE reads. The table lists 65,000 to 85,000 distinct CDR3 sequences, 8% to 10% of them singletons. The sample in question was whole blood, obtained at baseline. Every receptor here comes from an adult who was a healthcare worker with PCR-confirmed SARS-CoV-2 infection or an uninfected control (not recorded which).

In its sample, this clonotype was seen a few times. This chain uses TRBV2 with TRBJ2-1; 8 bases line up with TRBD2. The CDR3 contains 14 residues. Per germline, CDR1 SNHLY and CDR2 FYNNEI. V shed 11 bases and J 0 bases; nucleotides not matched to a gene: 6. Written as DNA, the CDR3 is TGTGCCGCTAGCGGGCCGAGCTCCTACAATGAGCAGTTCTTC. Its protein product is CAASGPSSYNEQFF.

This clonotype has at least ten counts. The chain is built from TRBV12-3 or TRBV12-4 and TRBJ2-7, with 8 bases identical to TRBD2. With V trimmed by 8 bases and J by 9 bases, 12 bases remained unmatched. CDR3 length: 13 amino acids. CDR3: CASASGSGRAQYF. For the CDR3, the DNA is TGTGCCAGCGCGAGCGGGAGTGGAAGGGCGCAGTACTTC.

This clonotype was seen many times. The rearrangement joins TRBV27 to TRBJ1-5; D unclear. The CDR3 runs to 13 residues. Germline V CDR1 and CDR2: MNHEY, SMNVEV (reference sequence). V was trimmed by 4 bases and J by 4 bases, leaving 8 bases between them. The DNA for the CDR3 is TGTGCCAGCAGTTCGGTGGGTAATCAGCCCCAGCATTTT. Protein product: CASSSVGNQPQHF.

The chain combines TRBV29-1 with TRBJ2-1, with a possible D match to TRBD2 (5 bases). Germline CDR1 and CDR2: SQVTM and ANQGSEA. The CDR3 length is 14 residues. With 1 base removed from V and 9 bases from J, the gap between germline ends came to 16 bases. The CDR3 DNA is TGCAGCGTTGAAGGAGGCCTAGCTGTCAGTGAGCAGTTCTTC. It specifies CSVEGGLAVSEQFF.

This clonotype was picked up a small number of times. The chain recombines TRBV7-8 with TRBJ2-1; the D is unclear. CDR1 is SGHVS, CDR2 FQNEAQ, per germline. CDR3 length: 13 residues. Trimming took 3 bases from V and 5 from J, leaving 8 bases between them. The DNA for the CDR3 is TGTGCCAGCAGCTTCGAGTCCAACAATGAGCAGTTCTTC. Its protein is CASSFESNNEQFF.

The chain uses TRBV20-1 and TRBJ2-1, with 10 bases lining up with TRBD2. In germline, CDR1 is DFQATT, CDR2 SNEGSKA (reference sequence). The CDR3 sequence is 14 residues long. J was trimmed by 6 bases and V by 5 bases; bases with no gene match: 7. For the CDR3, the DNA is TGCAGTGCTCTACCGAGCGGGAGGGCCAATGAGCAGTTCTTC. Amino acid sequence: CSALPSGRANEQFF.

The table lists this clonotype with many counts. The chain recombines TRBV11-3 with TRBJ2-2; D is possibly TRBD2 (6 bases). The germline V and J ends were trimmed by 4 bases and 4 bases, with 13 bases remaining between them. Per germline, CDR1 SGHNT and CDR2 YENEEA. The length of the CDR3 is 15 residues. This chain's CDR3 is CASSSTGVRTGELFF. The CDR3 DNA sequence: TGTGCCAGCAGCTCAACGGGAGTCCGCACCGGGGAGCTGTTTTTT.

This clonotype was counted between two and nine times. The gene calls are TRBV29-1 and TRBJ2-6; no clear D gene. This CDR3 is built from 12 residues. Germline CDR1 reads SQVTM; CDR2 reads ANQGSEA. V was cut by 7 bases and J by 2 bases, with 6 bases left in between. This chain's CDR3 is CSAEAGANVLTF. CDR3 bases: TGCAGCGCAGAAGCTGGGGCCAACGTCCTGACTTTC.

This clonotype has more than one count but fewer than ten. The rearrangement links TRBV7-9 to TRBJ2-2; D not resolved. Germline CDR1 reads SEHNR; CDR2 reads FQNEAQ (reference sequence). The CDR3 has 11 amino acids. V gave up 3 bases and J gave up 8 bases, with 4 bases separating them. CDR3 in amino acids: CASSFLGELFF. CDR3 nucleotide sequence: TGTGCCAGCAGCTTCTTGGGGGAGCTGTTTTTT. Drawing the rest from reference TRBV7-9 and TRBJ2-2, the complete variable domain is DTGVSQNPRHKITKRGQNVTFRCDPISEHNRLYWYRQTLGQGPEFLTYFQNEAQLEKSRLLSDRFSAERPKGSFSTLEIQRTEQGDSAMYLCASSFLGELFFGEGSRLTVL.

This clonotype occurred many times. This chain links TRBV5-1 with TRBJ2-5, with 8 bases fitting TRBD1. The CDR3 runs to 14 residues. The germline V gene has CDR1 SGHRS and CDR2 YFSETQ. The J segment lost 7 bases and the V segment lost 4 bases, leaving 9 bases of the junction unmatched. The CDR3 region is CASSPDRGRATQYF. CDR3 bases: TGCGCCAGCAGCCCTGACAGGGGCAGGGCGACCCAGTACTTC.

This clonotype occurred many times. V usage is TRBV11-2 and J usage is TRBJ2-2, with D hard to call. Per the germline V gene, CDR1 is SGHAT and CDR2 is FQNNGV. V lost 5 bases and J 7 bases, leaving 11 bases between the germline ends. This CDR3 spans 13 amino acids. The CDR3 DNA reads as TGTGCCAGCAGCCTAAACCTTTACGGGGAGCTGTTTTTT. This translates into CASSLNLYGELFF.

This clonotype was detected many times. The chain combines TRBV29-1 with TRBJ1-2; maybe TRBD1 (5 bases). CDR1 SQVTM and CDR2 ANQGSEA come from the germline V gene. This CDR3 has 13 amino acids. V lost 8 bases, J lost 8 bases, and 21 bases lay in between. The CDR3 loop reads CSCVIWDLPGYTF. CDR3 coding DNA: TGCAGCTGTGTGATATGGGACCTACCCGGCTACACCTTC.

V gene TRBV27 combines with J gene TRBJ2-7, with a weak D call TRBD1 (6 bases). CDR1 is MNHEY and CDR2 is SMNVEV in the germline V gene (reference sequence). The CDR3 contains 13 residues. The V end lost 4 bases, the J end lost 12 bases, and 19 bases lay between the germline ends. The chain's CDR3 is CASSSFSRGLLYF. The CDR3 DNA sequence: TGTGCCAGCAGTTCTTTTTCCAGGGGTCTTCTGTACTTC.

This clonotype was recorded many times. The chain couples TRBV6-6 to TRBJ1-5; a possible D gene is TRBD1 (6 bases). Germline CDR1 is MNHNY and CDR2 is SVGAGI (reference sequence). The CDR3 spans 13 residues. V lost 7 bases to trimming and J lost 5 bases, with 12 bases between them. CDR3: CASTGYRDQPQHF. The DNA of the CDR3 is TGTGCCAGCACGGGATACAGGGATCAGCCCCAGCATTTT.

This clonotype was detected many times. The rearrangement joins TRBV18 to TRBJ2-5; the match to TRBD1 covers 8 bases. With 1 base clipped from V and 3 bases from J, the junction kept 1 base outside the gene matches. The CDR3 runs to 14 residues. Germline V gene sequence: CDR1 KGHSH, CDR2 LQKENI. Here the CDR3 reads CASSPRDRKETQYF. The CDR3 nucleotides read TGTGCCAGCTCACCACGGGACAGGAAAGAGACCCAGTACTTC.

This clonotype was seen repeatedly, ten times or more. The rearrangement joins TRBV12-3 or TRBV12-4 to TRBJ2-7; TRBD1 agrees at 9 bases. This CDR3 region has 12 residues. Trimming removed 8 bases from V and 6 bases from J; junction bases left unmatched: 5. CDR3 residues: CASEGQGTEQYF. The CDR3 DNA follows: TGTGCCAGCGAAGGACAGGGGACCGAGCAGTACTTC.

This clonotype was detected ten times or more. The rearrangement uses TRBV11-2 and TRBJ2-7; a weak D match, TRBD2 (6 bases). Germline V gene lookup returns CDR1 SGHAT and CDR2 FQNNGV. Trimming pared 0 bases from V and 4 bases from J, leaving 13 bases between. There are 15 residues in the CDR3. The CDR3: CASSLDSGRGYEQYF. The CDR3 coding sequence is TGTGCCAGCAGCTTAGATAGCGGAAGAGGGTACGAGCAGTACTTC.

This clonotype was counted between two and nine times. The V and J genes are TRBV27 and TRBJ2-2, with TRBD1 identical over 9 bases. The CDR3 spans 15 residues. J was trimmed by 4 bases and V by 6 bases; bases with no gene match: 6. Germline CDR1 and CDR2: MNHEY and SMNVEV (reference sequence). This CDR3 reads CASSRQGESTGELFF. Here the CDR3 DNA reads TGTGCCAGCAGCCGACAGGGGGAATCCACCGGGGAGCTGTTTTTT.

The table lists this clonotype with many counts. The chain recombines TRBV10-3 with TRBJ1-4; no definite D call. CDR1 is ENHRY, CDR2 SYGVKD, per germline. The germline V and J ends were trimmed by 8 bases and 6 bases, with 13 bases remaining between them. This CDR3 contains 13 residues. The CDR3 region is CAIWSSRYEKLFF. The CDR3 coding sequence is TGTGCCATCTGGTCCTCAAGATATGAAAAACTGTTTTTT.